These 18 T cell receptor beta chains originate from one sample sequenced in a study of T cells after yellow fever vaccination (dated by TCRdb to between 2018 and 2021). Receptor amplification or capture employed 5' RACE. The reads were generated on an Illumina NovaSeq 6000. TCRdb ran its own pipeline on the public reads, namely fastp trimming at Q25 and MiXCR clone calling, and kept in-frame beta chains. Every CDR3 protein is listed once, alongside the most common genes and DNA of its rows. This sample comprises some 390,000 distinct CDR3 sequences, approximately 19% of them detected only once. The ten largest clones capture around 17% of the sample. Taken with the paper, the label for treatment or condition translates to: live attenuated yellow fever vaccine strain. The material was PBMCs, obtained before the yellow fever booster vaccination. These receptors all come from a man aged 18 to 30 who received the YFV17D yellow fever vaccine.

This chain connects TRBV3-1 to TRBJ2-1; the match to TRBD1 covers 10 bases. The CDR3 is 14 amino acids. Germline V gene lookup returns CDR1 LGHDT and CDR2 YNNKEL (reference sequence). Trimming removed 3 bases from V and 12 bases from J; junction bases left unmatched: 8. The CDR3 is CASSHGDRGKWQFF. CDR3 in DNA: TGTGCCAGCAGCCACGGGGACAGGGGAAAGTGGCAGTTCTTC.

This chain links TRBV6-2 or TRBV6-3 with TRBJ2-3, with 9 bases identical to TRBD1. CDR1 is MNHEY, CDR2 SVGEGT, per germline. J was trimmed by 4 bases and V by 5 bases; bases with no gene match: 13. The length of the CDR3 is 17 residues. CDR3 bases: TGTGCCAGCAGTCGCCCCGCCGGGACAGGGAAGGCAGATACGCAGTATTTT. Amino acid sequence: CASSRPAGTGKADTQYF.

This clonotype was observed a handful of times. The chain uses TRBV7-3 and TRBJ1-1, with 7 bases identical to TRBD1. J lost 6 bases, V lost 5 bases, and 9 bases had no gene match. The germline CDR1 and CDR2 sequences are SGHTA and FQGTGA. This CDR3 has 14 amino acids. For the CDR3, the DNA is TGTGCCAGCAGCCGCAGGGGGAAGGATGCTGAAGCTTTCTTT. Translation: CASSRRGKDAEAFF.

The rearrangement links TRBV5-1 to TRBJ1-2; D may be TRBD1 (6 bases). Trimming took off 4 bases at V and 6 bases at J, with 16 bases between the two ends. CDR1 and CDR2 (germline): SGHRS, YFSETQ. The CDR3 runs to 14 residues. The CDR3 reads CASSLDRSNDGYTF. In DNA form, the CDR3 reads TGCGCCAGCAGCCTAGACAGGTCGAACGATGGCTACACCTTC. The complete variable domain, with remaining parts taken from reference TRBV5-1 and TRBJ1-2, reads KAGVTQTPRYLIKTRGQQVTLSCSPISGHRSVSWYQQTPGQGLQFLFEYFSETQRNKGNFPGRFSGRQFSNSRSEMNVSTLELGDSALYLCASSLDRSNDGYTFGSGTRLTVV.

This clonotype has just one count. This chain links TRBV4-1 with TRBJ2-4; D might be TRBD1 (6 bases). The CDR3 covers 13 residues. The germline gives CDR1 MGHRA, CDR2 YSYEKL. The V end was cut by 4 bases, the J end by 7 bases, with 11 bases between. The DNA of the CDR3 is TGCGCCAGCAGCCTCCTGGGGGCTAACATTCAGTACTTC. Translated, it gives CASSLLGANIQYF.

This clonotype appeared a few times. The chain recombines TRBV6-5 with TRBJ2-6; D gene ambiguous. This CDR3 contains 15 residues. Germline V gene sequence: CDR1 MNHEY, CDR2 SVGAGI. Trimming shortened V by 2 bases and J by 0 bases, and 5 bases separated the two germline ends. The CDR3 bases are TGTGCCAGCAGTTACGGGGTCTCTGGGGCCAACGTCCTGACTTTC. It specifies CASSYGVSGANVLTF.

This clonotype was detected only a few times. The J gene is TRBJ2-2, the V gene TRBV4-3; 10 bases line up with TRBD1. Germline assignment: CDR1 LGHNA and CDR2 YSLEER. The V and J ends lost 4 bases and 6 bases, in that order; junction bases with no gene match: 5. This CDR3 is built from 15 residues. CDR3 DNA sequence: TGCGCCAGCAGCCTTCGACAGGGGGCCCCCGGGGAGCTGTTTTTT. Translation gives CASSLRQGAPGELFF.

The J gene is TRBJ2-1, the V gene TRBV12-3 or TRBV12-4; TRBD1 might be the D (5 bases). The germline V and J ends were trimmed by 1 base and 14 bases, with 9 bases remaining between them. The CDR3 contains 11 residues. In DNA form, the CDR3 reads TGTGCCAGCAGTTTAGTTTACAGGAAGTTCTTC. As protein: CASSLVYRKFF.

V usage is TRBV5-5 and J usage is TRBJ2-7; D is possibly TRBD1 or TRBD2 (5 bases each). The germline V gene encodes CDR1 SGHKS and CDR2 YYEKEE (reference sequence). This CDR3 comprises 14 residues. Trimming stripped 2 bases from V and 6 bases from J, with 15 bases between. The CDR3 loop reads CASSFGTVVGEQYF. In nucleotides, the CDR3 is TGTGCCAGCAGCTTTGGGACCGTAGTTGGCGAGCAGTACTTC. The full variable domain, with the rest looked up from reference TRBV5-5 and TRBJ2-7, is DAGVTQSPTHLIKTRGQQVTLRCSPISGHKSVSWYQQVLGQGPQFIFQYYEKEERGRGNFPDRFSARQFPNYSSELNVNALLLGDSALYLCASSFGTVVGEQYFGPGTRLTVT.

This clonotype came up many times. The gene calls are TRBV5-5 and TRBJ2-1, with TRBD1 matching over 7 bases. CDR1 SGHKS and CDR2 YYEKEE come from the germline V gene (reference sequence). With 5 bases clipped from V and 8 bases from J, the junction kept 4 bases outside the gene matches. The CDR3 covers 12 residues. This CDR3 reads CASSGTAYEQFF. The CDR3 nucleotides are TGTGCCAGCAGTGGGACAGCTTATGAGCAGTTCTTC.

J is TRBJ1-2 and V is TRBV28; D is possibly TRBD1 (6 bases). CDR1 and CDR2 (germline): MDHEN, SYDVKM. Trimming removed 7 bases at V and 4 bases at J, with 16 bases between. There are 14 residues in the CDR3. This CDR3 is CASTSGTTSYGYTF. The CDR3 nucleotides are TGTGCCAGCACATCCGGGACAACTTCCTATGGCTACACCTTC.

This clonotype was seen a few times. The rearrangement uses TRBV5-8 and TRBJ2-5, with 9 nucleotides matching TRBD1. Germline V lookup: CDR1 SGHTS, CDR2 YDEGEE. The CDR3 is 13 amino acids. With V trimmed by 4 bases and J by 5 bases, 3 bases remained unmatched. CDR3: CASSGTGWETQYF. The DNA for the CDR3 is TGTGCCAGCAGCGGGACAGGGTGGGAGACCCAGTACTTC.

The DNA of the CDR3 is TGCGCCAGCAGCCCTTTTAGCGGGGGGGCCGAGGATACGCAGTATTTT. Protein: CASSPFSGGAEDTQYF. The rearrangement links TRBV5-1 to TRBJ2-3, with 11 bases fitting TRBD2. Looked up from germline, CDR1 is SGHRS and CDR2 is YFSETQ. The CDR3 extends over 16 amino acids. V lost 4 bases and J lost 6; bases outside the gene matches: 10. Supplemented by reference TRBV5-1 and TRBJ2-3, the full variable domain reads KAGVTQTPRYLIKTRGQQVTLSCSPISGHRSVSWYQQTPGQGLQFLFEYFSETQRNKGNFPGRFSGRQFSNSRSEMNVSTLELGDSALYLCASSPFSGGAEDTQYFGPGTRLTVL.

This clonotype has more than one count but fewer than ten. V is TRBV29-1 and J is TRBJ2-2; no reliable D call. The V gene's germline CDR1 is SQVTM and CDR2 ANQGSEA. The CDR3 is 17 amino acids. V lost 4 bases to trimming and J lost 8 bases, with 26 bases between them. CDR3 residues: CSVGTRTPLPDRGELFF. CDR3 coding DNA: TGCAGCGTTGGCACTCGCACCCCCCTCCCCGATAGGGGGGAGCTGTTTTTT.

The table lists this clonotype with many counts. This chain connects TRBV29-1 to TRBJ1-1, with no clear D. The CDR3 runs 14 residues. Trimming shortened V by 1 base and J by 3 bases, and 12 bases separated the two germline ends. Germline assignment: CDR1 SQVTM and CDR2 ANQGSEA. CDR3 sequence reads: CSVEGMGWDTEAFF. The CDR3 bases are TGCAGCGTTGAAGGTATGGGATGGGACACTGAAGCTTTCTTT.

The chain carries TRBV7-2 and TRBJ2-7; D is possibly TRBD1 (6 bases). The CDR3 consists of 14 residues. Germline V gene sequence: CDR1 SGHTA, CDR2 FQGNSA. Trimming removed 0 bases from V and 4 bases from J, with 10 bases in between. The CDR3 DNA follows: TGTGCCAGCAGCTTAGCGCTGGGGGCGTACGAGCAGTACTTC. Translation: CASSLALGAYEQYF. The variable domain in full, with the rest retrieved from reference TRBV7-2 and TRBJ2-7, is GAGVSQSPSNKVTEKGKDVELRCDPISGHTALYWYRQSLGQGLEFLIYFQGNSAPDKSGLPSDRFSAERTGGSVSTLTIQRTQQEDSAVYLCASSLALGAYEQYFGPGTRLTVT.

This clonotype was picked up a small number of times. The chain employs TRBV2 and TRBJ2-1, with D unclear. Germline values: CDR1 SNHLY, CDR2 FYNNEI. Trimming took 7 bases from V and 7 from J, leaving 11 bases between them. CDR3 length: 12 amino acids. The chain's CDR3 is CASIKGRNEQFF. CDR3 DNA sequence: TGTGCCAGCATAAAGGGTAGGAATGAGCAGTTCTTC.

This clonotype was detected a few times. The CDR3 DNA follows: TGTGCCAGCAGTTATAGCGGGGCGCTGACTGATACGCAGTATTTT. Translation: CASSYSGALTDTQYF. The chain recombines TRBV6-5 with TRBJ2-3, with TRBD2 matching 8 bases. CDR3 size: 15 residues. Germline lookup yields CDR1 MNHEY and CDR2 SVGAGI. Trimming removed 3 bases from V and 6 bases from J; junction bases left unmatched: 8.